This is a list of T cell receptor beta chains from one sample in a study of blood T cell repertoires in COVID-19. Profiling relied on immunoSEQ multiplex PCR, and the TCRdb table lists in-frame clones only, not all of them. The repertoire consists of around 77,000 clones, with approximately 83% occurring once and the leading ten covering approximately 7%. The sample comprised peripheral blood. These receptors originate from a man in his thirties or forties with COVID-19, enrolled during active disease. The CDR3 runs from the conserved cysteine through the conserved F or W. The D gene is left open where the match is weak. Clone size is shown for a subset of rows, as once, few, many or a class of expanded clone.

V: TRBV7-9
length: 14
D: TRBD1
size: few
J: TRBJ1-4
CDR3: CASSLGQGGEKLFF
DNA: TGTGCCAGCAGCCTGGGACAGGGTGGGGAAAAACTGTTTTTT

V: TRBV4-1
length: 14
D: .
size: .
J: TRBJ2-3
CDR3: CASKSGPTTDTQYF
DNA: TGCGCCAGCAAGAGCGGTCCTACCACAGATACGCAGTATTTT

V: TRBV29-1
length: 12
D: .
size: .
J: TRBJ2-1
CDR3: CSVGWGDNEQFF
DNA: TGCAGCGTTGGTTGGGGGGATAATGAGCAGTTCTTC

V: TRBV27
length: 13
D: TRBD1
size: .
J: TRBJ2-7
CDR3: CASQRTGGYEQYF
DNA: TGTGCCAGCCAACGGACAGGGGGCTACGAGCAGTACTTC

V: TRBV12-3/TRBV12-4
length: 12
D: .
size: .
J: TRBJ2-7
CDR3: CASSRSSYEQYF
DNA: TGTGCCAGCAGCCGCAGCTCCTACGAGCAGTACTTC

V: TRBV21-1
length: 13
D: .
size: .
J: TRBJ1-1
CDR3: CASLPRVYTEAFF
DNA: TGTGCCTCCCTCCCCAGGGTTTACACTGAAGCTTTCTTT

V: TRBV10-3
length: 11
D: .
size: .
J: TRBJ2-1
CDR3: CAIASRNEQFF
DNA: TGTGCCATTGCCTCGAGAAACGAGCAGTTCTTC

V: TRBV28
length: 15
D: TRBD1
size: .
J: TRBJ1-1
CDR3: CASSAGGRMNTEAFF
DNA: TGTGCCAGCAGTGCAGGGGGGAGGATGAACACTGAAGCTTTCTTT

V: TRBV3-1/TRBV3-2
length: 13
D: .
size: .
J: TRBJ1-5
CDR3: CASSQDQLQPQHF
DNA: TGTGCCAGCAGCCAAGACCAACTTCAGCCCCAGCATTTT

V: TRBV5-5
length: 15
D: .
size: once
J: TRBJ1-2
CDR3: CASSLPTQGDYGYTF
DNA: TGTGCCAGCAGCTTGCCAACCCAAGGGGACTATGGCTACACCTTC

V: TRBV5-1
length: 16
D: TRBD2
size: .
J: TRBJ2-3
CDR3: CASSFGGAKGTDTQYF
DNA: TGCGCCAGCAGCTTCGGGGGGGCGAAGGGCACAGATACGCAGTATTTT

V: TRBV9
length: 20
D: TRBD2
size: .
J: TRBJ2-1
CDR3: CASSERGGLAAPSGGNEQFF
DNA: TGTGCCAGCAGCGAGAGGGGGGGACTAGCGGCCCCCTCAGGAGGGAATGAGCAGTTCTTC

V: TRBV6-1
length: 15
D: .
size: .
J: TRBJ2-1
CDR3: CASSEGIWGHNEQFF
DNA: TGTGCCAGCAGTGAGGGGATTTGGGGGCACAATGAGCAGTTCTTC

V: TRBV27
length: 12
D: .
size: .
J: TRBJ2-2
CDR3: CASSLNTGELFF
DNA: TGTGCCAGCAGCCTCAACACCGGGGAGCTGTTTTTT

V: TRBV7-2
length: 14
D: TRBD1
size: .
J: TRBJ1-1
CDR3: CASSLLGTGREAFF
DNA: TGTGCCAGCAGCTTACTTGGGACAGGACGTGAAGCTTTCTTT

V: TRBV30
length: 15
D: TRBD1
size: .
J: TRBJ1-1
CDR3: CAWRGWRGRRTEAFF
DNA: TGTGCCTGGAGGGGTTGGAGGGGGCGACGGACTGAAGCTTTCTTT

V: TRBV9
length: 13
D: .
size: .
J: TRBJ2-5
CDR3: CASSAASQETQYF
DNA: TGTGCCAGCAGCGCTGCCAGCCAAGAGACCCAGTACTTC

V: TRBV4-3
length: 15
D: TRBD2
size: .
J: TRBJ2-4
CDR3: CASSQEWTSGNIQYF
DNA: TGCGCCAGCAGCCAAGAATGGACTAGCGGAAACATTCAGTACTTC

V: TRBV10-3
length: 13
D: TRBD1
size: few
J: TRBJ1-2
CDR3: CAIRVDRDYGYTF
DNA: TGTGCCATCAGGGTGGACAGGGATTATGGCTACACCTTC

V: TRBV29-1
length: 14
D: TRBD1
size: .
J: TRBJ2-1
CDR3: CSVEAPTGGNEQFF
DNA: TGCAGCGTTGAAGCGCCGACAGGGGGAAATGAGCAGTTCTTC

V: TRBV30
length: 12
D: TRBD1
size: once
J: TRBJ1-1
CDR3: CACPTGGSWAFF
DNA: TGTGCCTGCCCGACAGGGGGTAGTTGGGCTTTCTTT

V: TRBV7-9
length: 15
D: .
size: once
J: TRBJ2-1
CDR3: CASSTTPGPMGEQFF
DNA: TGTGCCAGCAGCACAACACCGGGTCCCATGGGTGAGCAGTTCTTC

V: TRBV19
length: 15
D: TRBD2
size: .
J: TRBJ2-7
CDR3: CASLILAGGLYEQYF
DNA: TGTGCCAGTCTCATCCTAGCGGGAGGGCTCTACGAGCAGTACTTC

V: TRBV3-1/TRBV3-2
length: 12
D: .
size: once
J: TRBJ2-1
CDR3: CASSQAAGEQFF
DNA: TGTGCCAGCAGCCAAGCCGCGGGTGAGCAGTTCTTC

V: TRBV7-9
length: 15
D: .
size: once
J: TRBJ1-1
CDR3: CASSLRTHRDTEAFF
DNA: TGTGCCAGCAGCCTCAGGACACACCGCGACACTGAAGCTTTCTTT

V: TRBV7-9
length: 15
D: TRBD1
size: .
J: TRBJ1-1
CDR3: CASSLNQGASSEAFF
DNA: TGTGCCAGCAGCTTAAATCAGGGGGCGTCGTCTGAAGCTTTCTTT

V: TRBV19
length: 15
D: TRBD1
size: once
J: TRBJ1-3
CDR3: CASGRGQGSGNTIYF
DNA: TGTGCCAGCGGCCGGGGACAGGGATCTGGAAACACCATATATTTT

V: TRBV5-1
length: 15
D: TRBD1
size: .
J: TRBJ1-5
CDR3: CASSSGTGRNQPQHF
DNA: TGCGCCAGCAGCTCCGGGACAGGGCGCAATCAGCCCCAGCATTTT

V: TRBV28
length: 15
D: TRBD1
size: few
J: TRBJ1-1
CDR3: CASNPSGQGGTEAFF
DNA: TGTGCCAGCAATCCCTCTGGACAGGGGGGGACTGAAGCTTTCTTT

V: TRBV12-3/TRBV12-4
length: 13
D: .
size: .
J: TRBJ2-2
CDR3: CASSFAGPWELFF
DNA: TGTGCCAGCAGTTTCGCAGGGCCCTGGGAGCTGTTTTTT

V: TRBV9
length: 14
D: .
size: .
J: TRBJ2-1
CDR3: CASSVDYGGNEQFF
DNA: TGTGCCAGCAGCGTAGACTACGGAGGCAATGAGCAGTTCTTC

V: TRBV6-5
length: 15
D: .
size: .
J: TRBJ1-3
CDR3: CASSTGLISGNTIYF
DNA: TGTGCCAGCAGTACGGGACTCATCTCTGGAAACACCATATATTTT

V: TRBV25-1
length: 13
D: .
size: .
J: TRBJ2-7
CDR3: CASSERDGYEQYF
DNA: TGTGCCAGCAGTGAGAGAGACGGGTACGAGCAGTACTTC